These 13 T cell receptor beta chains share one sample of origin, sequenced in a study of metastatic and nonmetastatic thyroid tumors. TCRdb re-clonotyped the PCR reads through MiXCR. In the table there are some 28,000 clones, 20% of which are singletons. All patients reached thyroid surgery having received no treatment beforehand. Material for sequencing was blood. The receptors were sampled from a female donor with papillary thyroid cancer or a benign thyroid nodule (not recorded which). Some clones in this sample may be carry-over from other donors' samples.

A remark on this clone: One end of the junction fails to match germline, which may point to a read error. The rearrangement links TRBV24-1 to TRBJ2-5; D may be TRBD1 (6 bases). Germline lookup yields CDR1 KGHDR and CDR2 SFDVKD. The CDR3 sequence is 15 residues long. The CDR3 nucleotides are TGTGCCTCCAGTGATGACAGACAGGCCGTAGAGACCCAGTACTTC. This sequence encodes CASSDDRQAVETQYF.

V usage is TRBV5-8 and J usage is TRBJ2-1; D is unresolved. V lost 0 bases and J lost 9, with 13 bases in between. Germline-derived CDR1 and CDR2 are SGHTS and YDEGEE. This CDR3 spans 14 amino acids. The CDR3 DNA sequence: TGTGCCAGCAGCTTGGCGGGCCAAGCAAGTGAGCAGTTCTTC. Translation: CASSLAGQASEQFF. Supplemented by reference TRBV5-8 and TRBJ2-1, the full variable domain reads EAGVTQSPTHLIKTRGQQATLRCSPISGHTSVYWYQQALGLGLQFLLWYDEGEERNRGNFPPRFSGRQFPNYSSELNVNALELEDSALYLCASSLAGQASEQFFGPGTRLTVL.

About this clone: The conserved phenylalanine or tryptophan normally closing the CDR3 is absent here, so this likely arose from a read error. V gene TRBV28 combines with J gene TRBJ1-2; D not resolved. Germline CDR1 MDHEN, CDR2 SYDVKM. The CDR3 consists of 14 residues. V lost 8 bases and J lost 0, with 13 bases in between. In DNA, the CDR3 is TGTGCCAGCGTTGAAGGTGTAACTAACTATGGCTACACCTAC. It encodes CASVEGVTNYGYTY.

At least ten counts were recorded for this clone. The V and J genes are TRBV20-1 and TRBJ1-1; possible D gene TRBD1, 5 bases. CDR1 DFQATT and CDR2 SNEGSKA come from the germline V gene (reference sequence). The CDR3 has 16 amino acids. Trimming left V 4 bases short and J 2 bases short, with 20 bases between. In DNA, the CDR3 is TGCAGTGCTAAGGGACGGGGCTTCAGGGATAACACTGAAGCTTTCTTT. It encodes CSAKGRGFRDNTEAFF.

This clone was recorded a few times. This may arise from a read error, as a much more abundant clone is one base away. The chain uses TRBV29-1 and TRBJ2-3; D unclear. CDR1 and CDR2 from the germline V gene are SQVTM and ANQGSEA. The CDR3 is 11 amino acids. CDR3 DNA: TGCAGCGTTGAAGACCCAGGCCCGCATTATTTT. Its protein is CSVEDPGPHYF.

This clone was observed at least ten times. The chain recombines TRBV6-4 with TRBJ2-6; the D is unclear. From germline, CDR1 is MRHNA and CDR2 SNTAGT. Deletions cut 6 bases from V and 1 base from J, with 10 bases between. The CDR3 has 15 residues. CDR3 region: CASSESTSGANVLTF. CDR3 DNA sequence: TGTGCCAGCAGCGAGTCCACTTCTGGGGCCAACGTCCTGACTTTC.

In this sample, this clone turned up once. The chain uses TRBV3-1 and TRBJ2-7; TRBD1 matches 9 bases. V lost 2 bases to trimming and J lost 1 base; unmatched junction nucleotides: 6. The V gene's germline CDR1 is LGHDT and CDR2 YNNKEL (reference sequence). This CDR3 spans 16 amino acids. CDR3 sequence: CASSQTRTGVSYEQYF. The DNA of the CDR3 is TGTGCCAGCAGCCAAACCCGGACAGGGGTTTCCTACGAGCAGTACTTC.

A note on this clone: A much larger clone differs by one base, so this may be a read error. CDR3 bases: TGCGCCAGCAGCAGGGTCCGGGGCGATGGCTACACCTTC. Its protein product is CASSRVRGDGYTF. The chain carries TRBV5-1 and TRBJ1-2; D is possibly TRBD1 (5 bases). The CDR3 covers 13 residues. V was pared by 4 bases and J by 6 bases, with 13 bases between. Germline V CDR1 and CDR2: SGHRS, YFSETQ.

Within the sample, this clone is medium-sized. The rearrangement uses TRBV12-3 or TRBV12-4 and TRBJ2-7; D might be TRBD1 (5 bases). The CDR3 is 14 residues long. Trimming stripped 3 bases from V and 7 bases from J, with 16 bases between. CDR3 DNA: TGTGCCAGCAGTTTCCGTGGGGCGGCCCGGGAGCAGTACTTC. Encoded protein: CASSFRGAAREQYF.

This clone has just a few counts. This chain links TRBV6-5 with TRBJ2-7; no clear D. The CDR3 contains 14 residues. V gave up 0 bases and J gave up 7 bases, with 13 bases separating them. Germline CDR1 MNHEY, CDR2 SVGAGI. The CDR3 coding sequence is TGTGCCAGCAGTTACTCGCGCACAGCGCGAGAGCAGTACTTC. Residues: CASSYSRTAREQYF.

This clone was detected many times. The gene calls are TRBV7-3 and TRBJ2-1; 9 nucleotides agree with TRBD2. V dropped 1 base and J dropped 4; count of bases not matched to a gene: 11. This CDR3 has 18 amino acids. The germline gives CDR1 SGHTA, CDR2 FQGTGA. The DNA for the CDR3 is TGTGCCAGCAGCTTAAGGCCAGCGGGAGGCCTATTGTACAATGAGCAGTTCTTC. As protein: CASSLRPAGGLLYNEQFF.

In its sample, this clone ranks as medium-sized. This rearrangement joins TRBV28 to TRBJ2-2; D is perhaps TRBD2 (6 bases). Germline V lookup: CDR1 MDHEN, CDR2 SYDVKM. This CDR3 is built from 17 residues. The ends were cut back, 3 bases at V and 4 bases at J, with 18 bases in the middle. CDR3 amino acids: CASSFGRRARGTGELFF. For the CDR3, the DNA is TGTGCCAGCAGTTTCGGTCGACGCGCGCGGGGCACCGGGGAGCTGTTTTTT. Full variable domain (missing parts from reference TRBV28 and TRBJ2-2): DVKVTQSSRYLVKRTGEKVFLECVQDMDHENMFWYRQDPGLGLRLIYFSYDVKMKEKGDIPEGYSVSREKKERFSLILESASTNQTSMYLCASSFGRRARGTGELFFGEGSRLTVL.

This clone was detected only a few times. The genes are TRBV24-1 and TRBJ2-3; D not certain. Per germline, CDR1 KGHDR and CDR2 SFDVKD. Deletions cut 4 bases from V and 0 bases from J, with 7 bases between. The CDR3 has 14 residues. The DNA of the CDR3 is TGTGCCACCAGTGAACCCGACAGCACAGATACGCAGTATTTT. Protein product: CATSEPDSTDTQYF.